Listed here are 24 T cell receptor beta chains from one sample, sequenced in a study of T-cell reconstitution after alpha-beta-depleted transplantation in children. The library targeted TCRbeta and was prepared with unique molecular identifiers. TCRdb independently ran MiXCR on the PCR reads; one entry per CDR3 protein. The sample lists approximately 250,000 distinct CDR3 sequences, roughly 24% seen once, with roughly 2.5% in the top ten. Specimen: PBMCs, collected before TCRalphabeta/CD19-depleted stem cell transplant. The receptors stem from a girl aged 2 to 9 with Fanconi anemia, due to receive a stem cell transplant.

The V and J genes are TRBV23-1 and TRBJ2-3; 7 bases are shared with TRBD1. TRBV23-1 qualifies as an ORF whose function is uncertain. Trimming took 4 bases from V and 0 from J; bases not matched to a gene: 13. This CDR3 region has 18 residues. CDR3 in amino acids: CASSRRDRAFLSTDTQYF. Here the CDR3 DNA reads TGCGCCAGCAGTCGTAGAGACAGGGCATTCCTTAGCACAGATACGCAGTATTTT.

This clonotype turned up a few times. A much larger clone differs from this one at a single base, so this may be a read error. The chain uses TRBV28 and TRBJ1-6; D unclear. CDR1 MDHEN and CDR2 SYDVKM come from the germline V gene. Deletions cut 2 bases from V and 8 bases from J, with 4 bases between. The CDR3 covers 12 residues. As DNA, the CDR3 is TGTGCCAGCAGTTTAAGGGATTCACCCCTCCACTTT. Protein sequence: CASSLRDSPLHF.

The genes are TRBV28 and TRBJ2-3; weak D call: TRBD2 (6 bases). V lost 5 bases and J 9 bases, leaving 12 bases between the germline ends. The CDR3 length is 12 residues. Germline V gene sequence: CDR1 MDHEN, CDR2 SYDVKM. The CDR3 DNA sequence: TGTGCCAGCAGTGCATTACGGGGGACGCAGTATTTT. Translating it yields CASSALRGTQYF.

The gene calls are TRBV7-6 and TRBJ2-1; TRBD1 might be the D (5 bases). Germline lookup yields CDR1 SGHVS and CDR2 FNYEAQ. CDR3 size: 14 residues. Trimming pared 3 bases from V and 0 bases from J, leaving 6 bases between. CDR3 amino acids: CASSFDSSYNEQFF. CDR3 DNA: TGTGCCAGCAGCTTTGACAGCTCCTACAATGAGCAGTTCTTC.

At least ten counts were recorded for this clonotype. The rearrangement uses TRBV29-1 and TRBJ2-2, with unresolved D. The V end lost 5 bases, the J end lost 6 bases, and 10 bases lay between the germline ends. Germline V gene lookup returns CDR1 SQVTM and CDR2 ANQGSEA. There are 12 residues in the CDR3. CDR3 nucleotide sequence: TGCAGCGTTTACAATTACGCCGGGGAGCTGTTTTTT. Protein: CSVYNYAGELFF.

The V and J genes are TRBV4-1 and TRBJ2-7, with D perhaps matching TRBD1 or TRBD2 (7 bases each). This CDR3 spans 15 amino acids. Germline-derived CDR1 and CDR2 are MGHRA and YSYEKL. The germline V and J ends were trimmed by 3 bases and 4 bases, with 16 bases remaining between them. The CDR3 is CASSHLNRGGYEQYF. The DNA of the CDR3 is TGCGCCAGCAGCCACTTAAACAGGGGAGGGTACGAGCAGTACTTC.

This clonotype was observed at least ten times. This sequence joins TRBV7-9 and TRBJ2-5, with D perhaps assigned TRBD1 or TRBD2 (5 bases each). Germline loops: CDR1 SEHNR, CDR2 FQNEAQ (reference sequence). The CDR3 runs 16 residues. Trimming pared 3 bases from V and 2 bases from J, leaving 16 bases between. The CDR3 region has the DNA TGTGCCAGCAGCTTCCGGCAGGGACGTGGGCAAGAGACCCAGTACTTC. Encoded protein: CASSFRQGRGQETQYF.

Concerning this clonotype: The DNA is omitted, as the CDR3 cannot be located on it reliably, and the CDR3 follows TCRdb's listing. The chain employs TRBV21-1 and TRBJ1-5; the table's D call, TRBD1, has no DNA check behind it. TRBV21-1 is a known pseudogene. Inclusive of both ends, the CDR3 amounts to 18 amino acids. CDR3: CASSKVSLDRGTYQPQHF.

This clonotype was seen repeatedly, ten times or more. The chain combines TRBV4-2 with TRBJ2-7; possibly TRBD1 for D (6 bases). The CDR3 has 14 amino acids. Germline CDR1 and CDR2: LGHNA and YNFKEQ. V lost 1 base, J lost 4 bases, and 11 bases lay in between. The CDR3 bases are TGTGCCAGCAGCCAAGCAGGGGCGGGTTACGAGCAGTACTTC. It yields the protein CASSQAGAGYEQYF.

A few counts support this clonotype. The chain has TRBV3-1 and TRBJ2-1; the D gene could be TRBD1 or TRBD2 (6 bases each). This CDR3 is 18 amino acids long. Germline-derived CDR1 and CDR2 are LGHDT and YNNKEL (reference sequence). Trimming stripped 4 bases from V and 5 bases from J, with 24 bases between. The CDR3 DNA reads as TGTGCCAGCAGCCGTCCAGGATGGGGGGCGAAGGAGGACAATGAGCAGTTCTTC. Its translation: CASSRPGWGAKEDNEQFF.

The CDR3 loop reads CASRADWPEASDTQYF. In DNA, the CDR3 is TGTGCCAGCAGGGCCGACTGGCCAGAAGCTTCAGATACGCAGTATTTT. V gene TRBV7-8 combines with J gene TRBJ2-3; D not certain. Germline lookup yields CDR1 SGHVS and CDR2 FQNEAQ. The length of the CDR3 is 16 residues. The V and J ends lost 6 bases and 4 bases respectively, with 20 bases between them.

The chain is built from TRBV4-1 and TRBJ2-1; D is possibly TRBD2 (6 bases). Trimming took off 0 bases at V and 0 bases at J, with 15 bases between the two ends. Germline V lookup: CDR1 MGHRA, CDR2 YSYEKL. The CDR3 is 18 amino acids. CDR3 sequence reads: CASSQDWVAVLSYNEQFF. The CDR3 DNA reads TGCGCCAGCAGCCAAGATTGGGTAGCGGTTCTCTCCTACAATGAGCAGTTCTTC.

This clonotype was detected a few times. This rearrangement joins TRBV5-1 to TRBJ2-2; D is uncertain. V lost 0 bases and J 2 bases, leaving 8 bases between the germline ends. This CDR3 is built from 15 residues. Germline V CDR1 and CDR2: SGHRS, YFSETQ. CDR3 in DNA: TGCGCCAGCAGCTTGGCCCCCTCAAACACCGGGGAGCTGTTTTTT. It is translated as CASSLAPSNTGELFF. The full variable domain, its missing parts supplied by reference TRBV5-1 and TRBJ2-2, is KAGVTQTPRYLIKTRGQQVTLSCSPISGHRSVSWYQQTPGQGLQFLFEYFSETQRNKGNFPGRFSGRQFSNSRSEMNVSTLELGDSALYLCASSLAPSNTGELFFGEGSRLTVL.

In this sample, this clonotype turned up many times. The gene calls are TRBV29-1 and TRBJ2-2; 13 nucleotides align to TRBD2. Trimming cost V 5 bases and J 4 bases; bases outside gene matches: 4. Germline V gives CDR1 SQVTM, CDR2 ANQGSEA. CDR3 length equals 15 residues. The CDR3 region is CSVTRTSGGTGELFF. As DNA, the CDR3 is TGCAGCGTTACCCGGACTAGCGGGGGCACCGGGGAGCTGTTTTTT.

This clonotype was seen many times. The chain combines TRBV20-1 with TRBJ2-1; possibly TRBD1 for D (5 bases). Germline V gene data show CDR1 as DFQATT and CDR2 as SNEGSKA (reference sequence). V lost 3 bases and J lost 9, with 24 bases in between. This CDR3 comprises 16 residues. CDR3 coding DNA: TGCAGTGCTAGGACCGTTGGGGCCCTGTCTCTCACTGAGCAGTTCTTC. The encoded protein is CSARTVGALSLTEQFF.

V is TRBV9 and J is TRBJ2-7, with no clear D. The CDR3 totals 15 residues. The germline V and J ends were trimmed by 0 bases and 3 bases, with 13 bases remaining between them. Germline CDR1 is SGDLS and CDR2 is YYNGEE. The CDR3 coding sequence is TGTGCCAGCAGCGTAGCTACTGGCAGTCTCTACGAGCAGTACTTC. It codes for CASSVATGSLYEQYF. Supplemented by reference TRBV9 and TRBJ2-7, the full variable domain reads DSGVTQTPKHLITATGQRVTLRCSPRSGDLSVYWYQQSLDQGLQFLIQYYNGEERAKGNILERFSAQQFPDLHSELNLSSLELGDSALYFCASSVATGSLYEQYFGPGTRLTVT.

This clonotype was seen ten or more times. This chain uses TRBV5-1 with TRBJ2-1; D not resolved. The CDR3 runs 15 residues. CDR1 and CDR2 from the germline V gene are SGHRS and YFSETQ. Between the trimmed V and J ends, which lost 7 bases and 4 bases, there was a span of 18 bases. CDR3 DNA: TGCGCCAGCTTCGAGACCGCCATCAGTTACAATGAGCAGTTCTTC. This codes for CASFETAISYNEQFF.

The gene calls are TRBV7-2 and TRBJ2-7; TRBD2 might be the D (5 bases). The CDR3 sequence is 15 residues long. Germline V CDR1 and CDR2: SGHTA, FQGNSA. The V end lost 2 bases, the J end lost 4 bases, and 15 bases lay between the germline ends. The CDR3 DNA follows: TGTGCCAGCAGCTTAATTTTTGGGAGTGAGTACGAGCAGTACTTC. Its protein product is CASSLIFGSEYEQYF. Based on the CDR3 plus reference TRBV7-2 and TRBJ2-7, the full variable domain is GAGVSQSPSNKVTEKGKDVELRCDPISGHTALYWYRQSLGQGLEFLIYFQGNSAPDKSGLPSDRFSAERTGGSVSTLTIQRTQQEDSAVYLCASSLIFGSEYEQYFGPGTRLTVT.

A remark on this clonotype: Germline is not matched at one junction end, which may reflect a read error. V is TRBV29-1 and J is TRBJ2-3; 9 bases match TRBD1. Looked up from germline, CDR1 is SQVTM and CDR2 is ANQGSEA. The CDR3 runs 13 residues. The CDR3 sequence: CSVLGQGTDTEYF. CDR3 DNA: TGCAGCGTTCTGGGACAGGGAACAGATACGGAGTATTTT.

The gene calls are TRBV6-5 and TRBJ2-6; perhaps TRBD1 as D (5 bases). Germline lookup yields CDR1 MNHEY and CDR2 SVGAGI. The V end was cut by 0 bases, the J end by 0 bases, with 15 bases between. The CDR3 is made up of 19 amino acids. The CDR3: CASSYSWGIIRSGANVLTF. CDR3 coding DNA: TGTGCCAGCAGTTACTCTTGGGGCATCATCCGCTCTGGGGCCAACGTCCTGACTTTC.

This clonotype occurred once. The chain employs TRBV11-2 and TRBJ2-5; 10 bases align to TRBD2. V lost 0 bases to trimming and J lost 1 base; unmatched junction nucleotides: 11. This CDR3 comprises 19 residues. Germline CDR1 reads SGHAT; CDR2 reads FQNNGV. CDR3 in amino acids: CASSLEIGGGLAIQETQYF. CDR3 bases: TGTGCCAGCAGCTTAGAAATCGGTGGGGGACTAGCGATCCAAGAGACCCAGTACTTC.

This chain links TRBV20-1 with TRBJ2-2; possible D gene TRBD1, 5 bases. Germline V gives CDR1 DFQATT, CDR2 SNEGSKA (reference sequence). With 3 bases removed from V and 1 base from J, the gap between germline ends came to 9 bases. The CDR3 covers 14 residues. CDR3 sequence reads: CSARGLQNTGELFF. In DNA, the CDR3 is TGCAGTGCTAGGGGGCTCCAGAACACCGGGGAGCTGTTTTTT.

This clonotype was counted ten times or more. This chain uses TRBV5-1 with TRBJ2-7, with 8 bases fitting TRBD1. Germline V gene lookup returns CDR1 SGHRS and CDR2 YFSETQ. With 4 bases clipped from V and 3 bases from J, the junction kept 12 bases outside the gene matches. The CDR3 spans 16 residues. In DNA, the CDR3 is TGCGCCAGCAGCCCCCTCTCGACAGGGGCCAGCTACGAGCAGTACTTC. Its protein product is CASSPLSTGASYEQYF. Looking up the rest from reference TRBV5-1 and TRBJ2-7 gives the full variable domain: KAGVTQTPRYLIKTRGQQVTLSCSPISGHRSVSWYQQTPGQGLQFLFEYFSETQRNKGNFPGRFSGRQFSNSRSEMNVSTLELGDSALYLCASSPLSTGASYEQYFGPGTRLTVT.

This clonotype has more than one count but fewer than ten. V gene TRBV7-3 combines with J gene TRBJ2-6; D perhaps matches TRBD1 (6 bases). Germline assignment: CDR1 SGHTA and CDR2 FQGTGA. The CDR3 contains 19 residues. Between the trimmed V and J ends, which lost 4 bases and 2 bases, there was a span of 21 bases. The chain's CDR3 is CASSSGRQDHYTGANVLTF. As DNA, the CDR3 is TGTGCCAGCAGCTCGGGAAGACAGGACCATTACACTGGGGCCAACGTCCTGACTTTC.